The next 24 T cell receptor beta chains were all read from a single sample in a study of T cell responses to AZD1222 COVID-19 vaccine. TCRdb's table, derived via immunoSEQ multiplex PCR, lists solely in-frame clones and lacks some. The sample carries tens of thousands of clones, more than 75% recorded once. Sequencing was performed on peripheral blood, taken 28 days after the second AZD1222 dose. These receptors all stem from an adult who received the AZD1222 COVID-19 vaccine.

As DNA, the CDR3 is TGTGCCAGCAGCCAGAGGACAGGGGCTAATCAGCCCCAGCATTTT. Encoded protein: CASSQRTGANQPQHF. The chain is built from TRBV3-1 (or the pseudogene TRBV3-2) and TRBJ1-5; 9 nucleotides match TRBD1. The CDR3 has 15 residues. Germline lookup yields CDR1 LGHDT and CDR2 YNNKEL (reference sequence). Unmatched junction bases numbered 4, after V lost 3 bases and J lost 4 bases.

The chain has TRBV4-1 and TRBJ1-4; 8 nucleotides match TRBD1. Germline-derived CDR1 and CDR2 are MGHRA and YSYEKL. This CDR3 contains 18 residues. V lost 5 bases, J lost 3 bases, and 14 bases stayed unmatched. The CDR3 DNA sequence: TGCGCCAGCAGCAGCCCCTCCCGGACAGGGCCAGCTAATGAAAAACTGTTTTTT. This translates into CASSSPSRTGPANEKLFF.

V and J are TRBV5-1 and TRBJ2-3; no firm D call. The germline V and J ends were trimmed by 0 bases and 2 bases, with 13 bases remaining between them. Per the germline V gene, CDR1 is SGHRS and CDR2 is YFSETQ. This CDR3 contains 16 residues. CDR3 loop: CASSLGRAGYTDTQYF. The DNA of the CDR3 is TGCGCCAGCAGCTTGGGACGGGCCGGATACACAGATACGCAGTATTTT.

The chain has TRBV4-2 and TRBJ2-5, with a possible D match to TRBD1 (5 bases). Germline assignment: CDR1 LGHNA and CDR2 YNFKEQ. Trimming removed 0 bases at V and 7 bases at J, with 15 bases between. This CDR3 region has 15 residues. The CDR3 nucleotides read TGTGCCAGCAGCCAAGAGGGGCAGACAGTAGGGACCCAGTACTTC. This encodes CASSQEGQTVGTQYF.

This clone was picked up a small number of times. The CDR3 is CASSEGKGAPYEQYF. The CDR3 DNA sequence: TGTGCCAGCAGTGAAGGGAAAGGGGCCCCCTACGAGCAGTACTTC. This rearrangement joins TRBV2 to TRBJ2-7, with D possibly matching TRBD1 (5 bases). CDR1 is SNHLY, CDR2 FYNNEI, per germline. The ends were cut back, 1 base at V and 2 bases at J, with 12 bases in the middle. The CDR3 length is 15 residues.

The chain joins TRBV5-1 to TRBJ1-6; TRBD1 matches 8 bases. Germline trimming cut 4 bases from V and 10 bases from J; bases unmatched to any gene: 10. This CDR3 is built from 15 residues. Germline V CDR1 and CDR2: SGHRS, YFSETQ. CDR3 amino acids: CASSKETGVGSPLHF. The CDR3 DNA is TGCGCCAGCAGCAAGGAGACAGGGGTAGGGTCACCCCTCCACTTT.

V is TRBV2 and J is TRBJ2-5, with TRBD2 matching 13 bases. Germline V CDR1 and CDR2: SNHLY, FYNNEI. The CDR3 runs to 16 residues. The V gene end was trimmed by 6 bases and the J gene end by 1 base; junction bases not matched to a gene: 5. The CDR3 reads CASRLAGGPSQETQYF. The CDR3 nucleotides are TGTGCCAGCAGACTAGCGGGAGGGCCTTCCCAAGAGACCCAGTACTTC.

In its sample, this clone is medium-sized (0.01 to 0.1%). The V and J genes are TRBV19 and TRBJ2-7, with unresolved D. This CDR3 contains 13 residues. V shed 3 bases and J shed 7 bases, with 13 bases lying between them. The germline V gene encodes CDR1 LNHDA and CDR2 SQIVND (reference sequence). In DNA, the CDR3 is TGTGCCAGTAGTATGGCTGCCTTGGGGGAGCAGTACTTC. Amino acid sequence: CASSMAALGEQYF.

Concerning this clone: This sample includes further DNA sequences coding for the same CDR3. This sequence joins TRBV7-2 and TRBJ1-2; D remains unclear. CDR1 is SGHTA, CDR2 FQGNSA, per germline. The CDR3 is 12 residues long. Trimming took 1 base from V and 4 from J, leaving 4 bases between them. The CDR3 region is CASSLDGYGYTF. DNA for the CDR3: TGTGCCAGCAGCTTAGACGGCTATGGCTACACCTTC.

J is TRBJ1-2 and V is TRBV18; unclear D gene. Germline V gives CDR1 KGHSH, CDR2 LQKENI. CDR3 length: 13 residues. The germline V and J ends were trimmed by 5 bases and 3 bases, with 10 bases remaining between them. The DNA for the CDR3 is TGTGCCAGCTCAGGGGATAGTCACTATGGCTACACCTTC. Protein product: CASSGDSHYGYTF. The variable domain in full, with the rest retrieved from reference TRBV18 and TRBJ1-2, is NAGVMQNPRHLVRRRGQEARLRCSPMKGHSHVYWYRQLPEEGLKFMVYLQKENIIDESGMPKERFSAEFPKEGPSILRIQQVVRGDSAAYFCASSGDSHYGYTFGSGTRLTVV.

The chain recombines TRBV5-1 with TRBJ2-2; a weak D match, TRBD2 (5 bases). Germline V CDR1 and CDR2: SGHRS, YFSETQ. The CDR3 is 13 residues long. Trimming removed 0 bases from V and 7 bases from J, with 7 bases in between. In DNA, the CDR3 is TGCGCCAGCAGCTTGGACGCGGGCGGGGAGCTGTTTTTT. Its translation is CASSLDAGGELFF.

The chain carries TRBV5-4 and TRBJ1-4; D may be TRBD1 (6 bases). Per the germline V gene, CDR1 is SGHNT and CDR2 is YYREEE (reference sequence). The length of the CDR3 is 15 residues. Trimming shortened V by 1 base and J by 5 bases, and 12 bases separated the two germline ends. The CDR3 spells CASSLRAGTNEKLFF. The CDR3 nucleotides read TGTGCCAGCAGCTTGAGGGCCGGGACAAATGAAAAACTGTTTTTT.

The CDR3 DNA reads TGTGCCAGCCGCGCGGCGGGGGGGGTAGCGTACAATGAGCAGTTCTTC. It translates to CASRAAGGVAYNEQFF. This sequence joins TRBV27 and TRBJ2-1; TRBD2 matches at 9 bases. The V segment lost 8 bases and the J segment 4 bases; nucleotides outside the gene matches: 12. The CDR3 loop spans 16 amino acids. Looked up from germline, CDR1 is MNHEY and CDR2 is SMNVEV (reference sequence).

V and J are TRBV29-1 and TRBJ1-2; D gene unclear. The V end was cut by 7 bases, the J end by 0 bases, with 9 bases between. The CDR3 is 12 residues long. CDR1 is SQVTM, CDR2 ANQGSEA, per germline. In DNA, the CDR3 is TGCAGCGCCGCAGCCGCTAACTATGGCTACACCTTC. It is translated as CSAAAANYGYTF.

The chain carries TRBV27 and TRBJ1-4; the D gene is possibly TRBD1 (6 bases). V was shortened by 8 bases and J by 3 bases, with 19 bases between the two germline ends. Germline CDR1 and CDR2: MNHEY and SMNVEV (reference sequence). The CDR3 is 16 residues long. CDR3 amino acids: CASRPTGFFANEKLFF. CDR3 coding DNA: TGTGCCAGCCGCCCGACAGGCTTTTTTGCTAATGAAAAACTGTTTTTT.

This clone was seen more than once but under ten times. The gene calls are TRBV7-2 and TRBJ1-1; D unclear. Trimming removed 2 bases from V and 2 bases from J, with 15 bases in between. The CDR3 runs to 16 residues. Germline CDR1 SGHTA, CDR2 FQGNSA. CDR3 DNA sequence: TGTGCCAGCAGCTTATTTGTGGCCGGGGAAAACACTGAAGCTTTCTTT. This translates into CASSLFVAGENTEAFF.

This chain uses TRBV19 with TRBJ2-3; D remains ambiguous. CDR3 length equals 14 residues. CDR1 is LNHDA, CDR2 SQIVND, per germline (reference sequence). Trimming took 3 bases from V and 2 from J, leaving 9 bases between them. The DNA for the CDR3 is TGTGCCAGTAGTATTGATCGGAACACAGATACGCAGTATTTT. This sequence encodes CASSIDRNTDTQYF.

The rearrangement uses TRBV19 and TRBJ1-6; possibly TRBD1 for D (6 bases). From germline, CDR1 is LNHDA and CDR2 SQIVND (reference sequence). This CDR3 is built from 15 residues. With 3 bases removed from V and 5 bases from J, the gap between germline ends came to 11 bases. The CDR3 is CASSMRRGDNSPLHF. DNA of the CDR3: TGTGCCAGTAGTATGCGTAGGGGGGATAATTCACCCCTCCACTTT.

This chain connects TRBV18 to TRBJ2-2; 7 bases fit TRBD2. This CDR3 contains 16 residues. With V trimmed by 1 base and J by 0 bases, 2 bases remained unmatched. Germline V gene data show CDR1 as KGHSH and CDR2 as LQKENI. The CDR3 spells CASSPQGGTNTGELFF. The DNA of the CDR3 is TGTGCCAGCTCACCACAGGGAGGGACGAACACCGGGGAGCTGTTTTTT.

V is TRBV20-1 and J is TRBJ1-6; D possibly corresponds to TRBD1 (6 bases). V lost 3 bases to trimming and J lost 7 bases, with 16 bases between them. The CDR3 totals 15 residues. Germline V gives CDR1 DFQATT, CDR2 SNEGSKA (reference sequence). The CDR3 spells CSASRGGVENSPLHF. The CDR3 DNA follows: TGCAGTGCTAGTAGGGGGGGCGTAGAAAATTCACCCCTCCACTTT.

The chain carries TRBV30 and TRBJ1-5, with 7 bases fitting TRBD1. CDR1 GTSNPN and CDR2 SVGIG come from the germline V gene (reference sequence). This CDR3 has 16 residues. V was pared by 1 base and J by 6 bases, with 12 bases of the junction left unmatched. DNA of the CDR3: TGTGCCTGGAGTGCGGGTTCCGGGACAGATGGTCAGCCCCAGCATTTT. This sequence encodes CAWSAGSGTDGQPQHF.

The rearrangement uses TRBV3-1 (or the pseudogene TRBV3-2) and TRBJ2-6; 10 positions match TRBD1. Germline CDR1 is LGHDT and CDR2 is YNNKEL (reference sequence). The CDR3 spans 18 residues. V shed 4 bases and J 2 bases; nucleotides not matched to a gene: 8. CDR3 sequence: CASSLPGQGFAGANVLTF. The CDR3 DNA reads TGTGCCAGCAGCCTCCCGGGACAGGGGTTCGCTGGGGCCAACGTCCTGACTTTC.

The chain couples TRBV5-1 to TRBJ2-5; tentatively, D is TRBD1 (6 bases). The germline gives CDR1 SGHRS, CDR2 YFSETQ. The CDR3 length is 14 residues. Trimming cost V 0 bases and J 2 bases, with 8 bases left between them. This CDR3 reads CASSLGDTQETQYF. The CDR3 nucleotides read TGCGCCAGCAGCTTGGGGGACACTCAAGAGACCCAGTACTTC.

The V gene is TRBV6-2 or TRBV6-3, the J gene TRBJ1-5, with 9 bases aligning to TRBD1. The trim removed 0 bases at V and 5 bases at J, leaving 5 bases unmatched. This CDR3 has 16 residues. Germline V gene sequence: CDR1 MNHEY, CDR2 SVGEGT. The CDR3 protein is CASSYSGGQGHQPQHF. The CDR3 DNA reads TGTGCCAGCAGTTACTCCGGCGGACAGGGGCATCAGCCCCAGCATTTT.